A single sample gave rise to the 2 T cell receptor beta chains below, sequenced in a study of T cells in Graves' hyperthyroidism and ophthalmopathy. The source material, RNA transcripts, was used to amplify TCR beta CDR3 regions. First-round RT-PCR with HTBI primers amplified the TCR CDR3 region. TCRdb passed the multiplex PCR reads through MiXCR, listing each CDR3 protein once. In the table there are some 500,000 distinct CDR3 sequences, about 16% of which are singletons. The sample comprised blood. All receptors come from a woman aged 25 to 45 with Graves' ophthalmopathy.

In regard to this clonotype: One base away lies a much larger clone, so this may be a sequencing read error. V usage is TRBV9 and J usage is TRBJ2-7, with TRBD2 identical over 12 bases. Germline CDR1 SGDLS, CDR2 YYNGEE. The CDR3 runs to 17 residues. CDR3 sequence: CAGSAGTSGFSKDEQYF. Written as DNA, the CDR3 is TGTGCCGGCAGCGCGGGGACTAGCGGGTTTTCCAAGGACGAGCAGTACTTC.

The chain couples TRBV4-3 to TRBJ2-7; a weak D match, TRBD2 (7 bases). The CDR3 has 15 amino acids. The V gene lost 5 bases and the J gene lost 3 bases, with 17 bases spanning the gap. The germline V gene encodes CDR1 LGHNA and CDR2 YSLEER. CDR3 in amino acids: CASSESGGIGYEQYF. CDR3 DNA sequence: TGCGCCAGCAGCGAGTCGGGGGGCATCGGCTACGAGCAGTACTTC.